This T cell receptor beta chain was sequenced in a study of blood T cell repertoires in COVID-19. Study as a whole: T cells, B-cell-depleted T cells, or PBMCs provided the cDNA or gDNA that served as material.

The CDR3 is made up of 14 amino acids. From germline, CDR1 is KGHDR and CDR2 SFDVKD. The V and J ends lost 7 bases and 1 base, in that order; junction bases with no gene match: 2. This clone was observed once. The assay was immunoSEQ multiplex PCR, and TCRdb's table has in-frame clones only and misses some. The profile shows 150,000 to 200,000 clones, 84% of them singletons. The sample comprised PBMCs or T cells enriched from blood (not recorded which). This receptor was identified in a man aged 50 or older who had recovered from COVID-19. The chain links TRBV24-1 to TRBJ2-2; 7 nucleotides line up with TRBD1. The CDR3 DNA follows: TGTGCCACCAGCGGGACAGTGAACACCGGGGAGCTGTTTTTT. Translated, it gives CATSGTVNTGELFF.